Following are 25 T cell receptor beta chains from one sample sequenced in a study of blood T cell repertoires in COVID-19. Libraries were prepared by immunoSEQ multiplex PCR; TCRdb keeps only in-frame clonotypes and omits some of them. The sample has about 180,000 clones, about nine tenths seen once. The sample was peripheral blood. Receptor source: a woman in her thirties with acute or convalescent COVID-19.

V is TRBV5-1 and J is TRBJ2-2, with 13 bases that match TRBD2. Germline V gene sequence: CDR1 SGHRS, CDR2 YFSETQ. V gave up 0 bases and J gave up 7 bases; unmatched junction bases: 12. CDR3 length: 19 amino acids. DNA of the CDR3: TGCGCCAGCAGCTTGGATATCGGACTAGCGGGAGCGTCGGTCGGGGAGCTGTTTTTT. Protein sequence: CASSLDIGLAGASVGELFF.

The V and J genes are TRBV3-1 (or the pseudogene TRBV3-2) and TRBJ2-7; perhaps TRBD1 as D (6 bases). V was shortened by 4 bases and J by 3 bases, with 10 bases between the two germline ends. CDR1 LGHDT and CDR2 YNNKEL come from the germline V gene (reference sequence). The CDR3 runs to 13 residues. In DNA, the CDR3 is TGTGCCAGCAGCCCCCAACAGGGCTACGAGCAGTACTTC. Translation: CASSPQQGYEQYF.

The rearrangement uses TRBV28 and TRBJ2-7; the match to TRBD2 covers 7 bases. The CDR3 contains 17 residues. V shed 6 bases, J shed 7 bases, and the junction held 21 bases outside the gene matches. Germline assignment: CDR1 MDHEN and CDR2 SYDVKM. CDR3: CASSPSGGRRPRGEQYF. The CDR3 DNA is TGTGCCAGCAGCCCCAGTGGCGGGAGACGGCCGAGGGGAGAGCAGTACTTC.

The rearrangement joins TRBV5-1 to TRBJ2-1; TRBD2 matches 9 bases. The V and J ends lost 7 bases and 3 bases, in that order; junction bases with no gene match: 5. Germline V gives CDR1 SGHRS, CDR2 YFSETQ. The CDR3 spans 14 residues. The CDR3 spells CASSSGVGYNEQFF. CDR3 DNA sequence: TGCGCCAGCTCTAGCGGGGTTGGCTACAATGAGCAGTTCTTC.

The V and J genes are TRBV28 and TRBJ1-5; D remains unclear. The V end lost 7 bases, the J end lost 1 base, and 8 bases lay between the germline ends. The germline V gene encodes CDR1 MDHEN and CDR2 SYDVKM. This CDR3 has 13 residues. The CDR3 region is CASNHESNQPQHF. CDR3 nucleotides: TGTGCCAGCAACCACGAGAGCAATCAGCCCCAGCATTTT.

The chain joins TRBV7-2 to TRBJ2-2, with D uncertain. CDR1 and CDR2 from the germline V gene are SGHTA and FQGNSA. V was shortened by 5 bases and J by 4 bases, with 14 bases between the two germline ends. CDR3 length equals 15 residues. This CDR3 reads CASSPTVGPTGELFF. CDR3 nucleotides: TGTGCCAGCAGCCCAACGGTGGGCCCCACCGGGGAGCTGTTTTTT.

V is TRBV3-1 (or the pseudogene TRBV3-2) and J is TRBJ2-1, with D unclear. Germline V gene lookup returns CDR1 LGHDT and CDR2 YNNKEL (reference sequence). V was cut by 1 base and J by 16 bases, with 14 bases left in between. CDR3 length equals 12 residues. Written as DNA, the CDR3 is TGTGCCAGCAGCCAAGGGCAGGTGAGATTTTTCTTC. Its protein is CASSQGQVRFFF.

V and J are TRBV10-2 and TRBJ1-5; TRBD1 is a possible D gene (5 bases). The CDR3 runs to 13 residues. Germline lookup yields CDR1 WSHSY and CDR2 SAAADI. The V and J ends lost 6 bases and 8 bases respectively, with 14 bases between them. CDR3 coding DNA: TGCGCCAGCAGCTGGGGGGGAGGGGAGCCCCAGCATTTT. Protein: CASSWGGGEPQHF.

The chain employs TRBV5-5 and TRBJ2-5; D is uncertain. Trimming took off 1 base at V and 5 bases at J, with 9 bases between the two ends. Germline lookup yields CDR1 SGHKS and CDR2 YYEKEE (reference sequence). The CDR3 has 13 residues. CDR3 residues: CASSLPRHETQYF. The CDR3 DNA reads as TGTGCCAGCAGCTTGCCCAGGCATGAGACCCAGTACTTC.

The V gene is TRBV12-3 or TRBV12-4, the J gene TRBJ1-2; TRBD1 is a possible D gene (6 bases). V was cut by 7 bases and J by 2 bases, with 8 bases left in between. This CDR3 spans 12 amino acids. The CDR3 sequence is CASTTGNYGYTF. The CDR3 region has the DNA TGTGCCAGCACCACAGGGAACTATGGCTACACCTTC.

The chain is built from TRBV5-6 and TRBJ1-6; no clear D gene. Germline CDR1 reads SGHDT; CDR2 reads YYEEEE. The CDR3 spans 15 residues. V was shortened by 4 bases and J by 0 bases, with 8 bases between the two germline ends. The DNA of the CDR3 is TGTGCCAGCAGCCTTCCCGGCTCCTATAATTCACCCCTCCACTTT. Its protein is CASSLPGSYNSPLHF.

The chain employs TRBV10-2 and TRBJ2-7, with D perhaps TRBD2 (6 bases). The CDR3 totals 17 residues. Trimming removed 7 bases from V and 0 bases from J, with 22 bases in between. The germline V gene has CDR1 WSHSY and CDR2 SAAADI. For the CDR3, the DNA is TGCGCCAGCAAAGTGGGTTCTTGGAGGCGGGACTCCTACGAGCAGTACTTC. This gives the protein CASKVGSWRRDSYEQYF.

The V call is TRBV29-1, the J call TRBJ2-3; possible D gene TRBD2, 6 bases. Trimming removed 7 bases from V and 2 bases from J, with 13 bases in between. Germline V gives CDR1 SQVTM, CDR2 ANQGSEA. The CDR3 has 13 residues. CDR3 coding DNA: TGCAGCGGAGCAGGAGGGCCCACAGATACGCAGTATTTT. It yields the protein CSGAGGPTDTQYF.

The genes are TRBV5-3 and TRBJ2-7, with D possibly being TRBD2 (6 bases). TRBV5-3 is labeled an ORF, and its function is uncertain. Trimming removed 9 bases at V and 3 bases at J, with 19 bases between. The CDR3 length is 14 residues. The CDR3 protein is CATPRVWGVYEQYF. DNA for the CDR3: TGTGCCACGCCCCGGGTCTGGGGGGTCTACGAGCAGTACTTC.

The chain recombines TRBV7-9 with TRBJ1-1; D is undetermined. Per germline, CDR1 SEHNR and CDR2 FQNEAQ (reference sequence). The CDR3 extends over 13 amino acids. Trimming left V 5 bases short and J 10 bases short, with 17 bases between. The CDR3 DNA is TGTGCCAGCAGCCCATATGGGCTGATGGGAGCTTTCTTT. Its translation: CASSPYGLMGAFF. Full variable domain (missing parts from reference TRBV7-9 and TRBJ1-1): DTGVSQNPRHKITKRGQNVTFRCDPISEHNRLYWYRQTLGQGPEFLTYFQNEAQLEKSRLLSDRFSAERPKGSFSTLEIQRTEQGDSAMYLCASSPYGLMGAFFGQGTRLTVV.

The rearrangement links TRBV10-3 to TRBJ1-1; D is possibly TRBD1 (6 bases). Germline V lookup: CDR1 ENHRY, CDR2 SYGVKD. The CDR3 runs 14 residues. V was shortened by 10 bases and J by 2 bases, with 17 bases between the two germline ends. The CDR3 loop is CASAPTGKNTEAFF. The DNA of the CDR3 is TGTGCCAGCGCACCGACAGGTAAAAACACTGAAGCTTTCTTT.

V gene TRBV27 combines with J gene TRBJ1-5; TRBD1 matches at 7 bases. This CDR3 contains 15 residues. CDR1 and CDR2 from the germline V gene are MNHEY and SMNVEV (reference sequence). V was clipped by 5 bases and J by 5 bases; unmatched bases: 9. CDR3 sequence (DNA): TGTGCCAGCAGTCCGACAGGGCATCTGTATCAGCCCCAGCATTTT. It codes for CASSPTGHLYQPQHF.

The gene calls are TRBV6-5 and TRBJ2-1, with 10 bases that match TRBD2. From germline, CDR1 is MNHEY and CDR2 SVGAGI. Trimming removed 5 bases from V and 6 bases from J; junction bases left unmatched: 1. The CDR3 spans 13 residues. CDR3 nucleotide sequence: TGTGCCAGCAGTAGCGGGAGGGCCAATGAGCAGTTCTTC. Translating it yields CASSSGRANEQFF.

V usage is TRBV15 and J usage is TRBJ2-7; D might be TRBD2 (6 bases). Trimming pared 7 bases from V and 6 bases from J, leaving 13 bases between. The CDR3 contains 12 residues. Germline V gene data show CDR1 as LNHNV and CDR2 as YYDKDF (reference sequence). For the CDR3, the DNA is TGTGCCACCAAGGGCCGGGACTCCGAGCAGTACTTC. This sequence encodes CATKGRDSEQYF.

This sequence joins TRBV28 and TRBJ2-7; 8 nucleotides agree with TRBD1. This CDR3 is built from 12 residues. The germline V gene encodes CDR1 MDHEN and CDR2 SYDVKM. V dropped 10 bases and J dropped 2; count of bases not matched to a gene: 4. The CDR3 nucleotides are TGTGCCACACGGGACAGGCCCTACGAGCAGTACTTC. Amino acids: CATRDRPYEQYF.

The chain uses TRBV10-2 and TRBJ2-2; TRBD2 agrees at 10 bases. Trimming cost V 8 bases and J 7 bases; bases outside gene matches: 7. The CDR3 spans 14 residues. Germline V gene sequence: CDR1 WSHSY, CDR2 SAAADI. CDR3 sequence: CASDRTSGNGELFF. CDR3 DNA: TGCGCCAGCGACAGGACTAGCGGCAACGGGGAGCTGTTTTTT.

This chain uses TRBV27 with TRBJ1-2, with a possible D match to TRBD1 (6 bases). Between the trimmed V and J ends, which lost 2 bases and 8 bases, there was a span of 18 bases. The CDR3 is 15 residues long. The germline V gene has CDR1 MNHEY and CDR2 SMNVEV (reference sequence). This CDR3 is CASSLNRKVGGGYTF. As DNA, the CDR3 is TGTGCCAGCAGTTTAAACCGCAAAGTTGGGGGCGGCTACACCTTC.

The rearrangement links TRBV19 to TRBJ2-5; maybe TRBD1 (5 bases). Between the trimmed V and J ends, which lost 7 bases and 4 bases, there was a span of 13 bases. CDR3 size: 13 residues. Germline assignment: CDR1 LNHDA and CDR2 SQIVND (reference sequence). CDR3 in DNA: TGTGCCAGTACTGGGGCTTCTAGAGAGACCCAGTACTTC. This translates into CASTGASRETQYF.

This clone has only one observation. The chain couples TRBV2 to TRBJ1-5, with TRBD1 matching over 8 bases. CDR1 is SNHLY and CDR2 is FYNNEI in the germline V gene. V shed 4 bases and J 5 bases; nucleotides not matched to a gene: 7. This CDR3 has 15 residues. CDR3 DNA sequence: TGTGCCAGCAGTGGGGACCCAGGGGGCGATCAGCCCCAGCATTTT. Its protein product is CASSGDPGGDQPQHF.

The CDR3 nucleotides are TGTGCCAGCAGCTTAGAATTAGTTAGGGGTGAGCAGTTCTTC. Its protein is CASSLELVRGEQFF. V and J are TRBV7-9 and TRBJ2-1, with D perhaps matching TRBD1 (5 bases). CDR3 size: 14 residues. The V end was cut by 1 base, the J end by 9 bases, with 13 bases between. CDR1 is SEHNR, CDR2 FQNEAQ, per germline (reference sequence).